Each of the 5 T cell receptor beta chains below was sequenced from the same sample in a study of blood T cell repertoires in COVID-19 (TCRdb year 2020). The library was produced with the immunoSEQ multiplex PCR assay. The table comes from immuneACCESS by way of TCRdb, which keeps in-frame sequences with V and J called. Part of the clones is missing from these tables; in studies checked, under half for an unresolved V gene and the rest for unknown reasons. For this sample the table gives hundreds of thousands of clones, of which around 88% were detected only once. The ten largest clonotypes hold around 4.5% of the sample. The sample taken for sequencing was PBMCs or T cells enriched from blood (not recorded which). These receptors were collected from a woman aged 30 to 39 who had been exposed to COVID-19.

This clone has just a few counts. This sequence joins TRBV10-3 and TRBJ2-7, with 7 positions matching TRBD1. The trim removed 4 bases at V and 5 bases at J, leaving 8 bases unmatched. CDR3 length: 14 amino acids. Germline CDR1 reads ENHRY; CDR2 reads SYGVKD. The CDR3 loop is CAISGEGAIDEQYF. In nucleotides, the CDR3 is TGTGCCATCAGTGGTGAGGGGGCTATCGACGAGCAGTACTTC.

This chain links TRBV5-1 with TRBJ2-7; TRBD1 aligns across 9 bases. The germline gives CDR1 SGHRS, CDR2 YFSETQ. With V trimmed by 5 bases and J by 7 bases, 10 bases remained unmatched. The CDR3 loop spans 14 amino acids. The CDR3 DNA reads as TGCGCCAGCAGGGCCGGGACAGGGATCTTGGAGCAGTACTTC. This gives the protein CASRAGTGILEQYF.

V is TRBV2 and J is TRBJ1-5, with a tentative D call TRBD1 (5 bases). The CDR3 sequence is 13 residues long. The ends were cut back, 7 bases at V and 4 bases at J, with 11 bases in the middle. CDR1 is SNHLY and CDR2 is FYNNEI in the germline V gene. CDR3: CASIGAPNQPQHF. CDR3 sequence (DNA): TGTGCCAGCATTGGGGCTCCTAATCAGCCCCAGCATTTT.

The gene calls are TRBV9 and TRBJ2-3; the D is unclear. CDR3 length: 13 residues. Germline assignment: CDR1 SGDLS and CDR2 YYNGEE. V lost 3 bases to trimming and J lost 4 bases, with 9 bases between them. CDR3 amino acids: CASSEGRADTQYF. CDR3 DNA: TGTGCCAGCAGCGAAGGCCGGGCAGATACGCAGTATTTT.

The rearrangement links TRBV7-3 to TRBJ2-7; maybe TRBD1 (5 bases). From germline, CDR1 is SGHTA and CDR2 FQGTGA. The CDR3 contains 14 residues. V dropped 4 bases and J dropped 0 bases, with 10 bases sitting between them. CDR3 protein: CASSSDSSSYEQYF. The CDR3 nucleotides are TGTGCCAGCAGCTCCGACAGTAGCTCCTACGAGCAGTACTTC.